The text below deals with one T cell receptor beta chain. Excluded were patients with other autoimmune diseases, uncontrolled infections, pregnancy or lactation. The data were taken from a study of Graves' ophthalmopathy and Graves' hyperthyroidism. V shed 6 bases, J shed 0 bases, and the junction held 9 bases outside the gene matches. This CDR3 has 17 residues. CDR1 is MNHNS, CDR2 SASEGT, per germline. RNA transcripts were the template, and TCR beta CDR3 regions were amplified from them. First-round RT-PCR relied on HTBI primers, and a second-round multiplex PCR came next. One entry per CDR3 protein, called by TCRdb with MiXCR from the multiplex PCR reads. This table holds 500,000 to 600,000 distinct CDR3 sequences, 39% found once.

The TCR sequence derives from an adult man with Graves' hyperthyroidism. The sample was peripheral blood or thyroid tissue (not recorded which). The chain recombines TRBV6-1 with TRBJ1-5; 9 bases are a match to TRBD1. This CDR3 is CASRVYRGRFSNQPQHF. CDR3 DNA: TGTGCCAGCAGGGTTTACAGGGGGCGGTTTAGCAATCAGCCCCAGCATTTT.